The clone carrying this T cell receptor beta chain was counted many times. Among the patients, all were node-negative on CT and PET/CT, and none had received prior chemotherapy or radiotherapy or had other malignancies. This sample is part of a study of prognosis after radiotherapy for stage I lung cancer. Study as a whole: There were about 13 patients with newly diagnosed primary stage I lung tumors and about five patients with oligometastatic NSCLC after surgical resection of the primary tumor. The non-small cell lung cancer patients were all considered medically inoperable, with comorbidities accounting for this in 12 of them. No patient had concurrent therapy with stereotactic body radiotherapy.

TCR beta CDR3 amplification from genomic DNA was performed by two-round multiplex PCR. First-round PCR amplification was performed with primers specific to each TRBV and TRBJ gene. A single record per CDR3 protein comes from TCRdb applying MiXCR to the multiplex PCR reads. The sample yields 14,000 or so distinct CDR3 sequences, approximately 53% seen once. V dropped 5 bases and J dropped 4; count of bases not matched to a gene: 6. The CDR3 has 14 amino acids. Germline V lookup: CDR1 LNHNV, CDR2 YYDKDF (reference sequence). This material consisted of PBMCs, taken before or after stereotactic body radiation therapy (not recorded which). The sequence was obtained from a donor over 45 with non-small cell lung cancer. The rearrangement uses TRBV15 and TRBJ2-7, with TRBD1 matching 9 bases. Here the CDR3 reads CATSGRDRDYEQYF. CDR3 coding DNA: TGTGCCACCAGCGGGAGGGACAGGGATTACGAGCAGTACTTC.